A single sample is the source of the 17 T cell receptor beta chains below, sequenced in a study of blood T cells in healthy people across ages. Together with a sample-barcoded 5' primer, a J-beta primer mix was included in a second PCR lasting about 6 to 11 cycles. In TCRdb, the 5' RACE reads were re-called with MiXCR into one record per CDR3 protein. This sample has just over 1 million distinct CDR3 sequences, with roughly 45% found just once. Sequencing was done on a sample of blood. The receptor source for this set is an older woman in good health.

The chain links TRBV9 to TRBJ2-3; D is ambiguous. The CDR3 length is 16 residues. The V end lost 0 bases, the J end lost 0 bases, and 11 bases lay between the germline ends. Germline V gives CDR1 SGDLS, CDR2 YYNGEE. This chain's CDR3 is CASSVGVRSSTDTQYF. The CDR3 region has the DNA TGTGCCAGCAGCGTAGGGGTGCGTTCTAGCACAGATACGCAGTATTTT.

The table lists this clonotype with a few counts. The chain couples TRBV7-6 to TRBJ2-3; D uncertain. The CDR3 extends over 14 amino acids. Germline V gives CDR1 SGHVS, CDR2 FNYEAQ. Trimming pared 1 base from V and 6 bases from J, leaving 11 bases between. As DNA, the CDR3 is TGTGCCAGCAGCTTAGGTGCTGGCCCCGATACGCAGTATTTT. This gives the protein CASSLGAGPDTQYF.

This clonotype was picked up many times. The chain links TRBV6-4 to TRBJ2-3; TRBD2 agrees at 7 bases. V lost 0 bases to trimming and J lost 2 bases; unmatched junction nucleotides: 5. The CDR3 is 16 residues long. Germline V gene data show CDR1 as MRHNA and CDR2 as SNTAGT. As DNA, the CDR3 is TGTGCCAGCAGTGACTCGGCTAGCGGAATCACAGATACGCAGTATTTT. Amino acid sequence: CASSDSASGITDTQYF.

A few counts support this clonotype. The chain combines TRBV27 with TRBJ2-6, with unresolved D. Germline CDR1 MNHEY, CDR2 SMNVEV (reference sequence). Trimming stripped 5 bases from V and 0 bases from J, with 14 bases between. This CDR3 is 17 amino acids long. The CDR3 DNA reads TGTGCCAGCAGTCCTCTCAGGTTTCCCTCTGGGGCCAACGTCCTGACTTTC. Translated: CASSPLRFPSGANVLTF.

The chain joins TRBV6-6 to TRBJ2-2; the D gene could be TRBD1 or TRBD2 (5 bases each). The ends were cut back, 5 bases at V and 4 bases at J, with 14 bases in the middle. Germline V CDR1 and CDR2: MNHNY, SVGAGI (reference sequence). This CDR3 spans 15 amino acids. In DNA, the CDR3 is TGTGCCAGCAGTCAAAATGGGGGTGGCACCGGGGAGCTGTTTTTT. Its protein is CASSQNGGGTGELFF.

This clonotype was counted a single time. The chain links TRBV10-3 to TRBJ2-1, with 10 bases aligning to TRBD2. Germline V gives CDR1 ENHRY, CDR2 SYGVKD. With V trimmed by 5 bases and J by 9 bases, 10 bases remained unmatched. The CDR3 is 15 residues long. CDR3 nucleotides: TGTGCCATCAGTTCTACTAGCGGGGCCCTCCGTGAGCAGTTCTTC. This encodes CAISSTSGALREQFF.

About this clonotype itself: A read error may account for a junction end that differs from germline. V is TRBV20-1 and J is TRBJ2-7, with 8 positions matching TRBD2. The CDR3 extends over 14 amino acids. Germline CDR1 is DFQATT and CDR2 is SNEGSKA (reference sequence). The CDR3 protein is CSARTPGGPCEQYF. CDR3 bases: TGTAGTGCTAGGACTCCGGGAGGGCCTTGTGAGCAGTACTTC.

About this clonotype itself: A junction end diverges from the germline sequence, so it may reflect a read error. The rearrangement joins TRBV27 to TRBJ2-7, with D possibly being TRBD1 or TRBD2 (5 bases each). Germline-derived CDR1 and CDR2 are MNHEY and SMNVEV (reference sequence). The CDR3 loop spans 15 amino acids. CDR3 bases: TGTGCCAGCAGTTATACTCGGGGCCTCTCCTACAAGCAGTACTTC. Translated, it gives CASSYTRGLSYKQYF.

This chain joins TRBV27 and TRBJ1-2, with 10 bases matching TRBD1. Per the germline V gene, CDR1 is MNHEY and CDR2 is SMNVEV (reference sequence). The CDR3 totals 16 residues. The ends lost 5 bases at V and 0 bases at J; junction bases unmatched: 6. The CDR3 protein is CASSTRDRGANYGYTF. The CDR3 DNA reads TGTGCCAGCAGTACACGGGACAGGGGTGCTAACTATGGCTACACCTTC.

The chain has TRBV7-8 and TRBJ1-1; TRBD1 might be the D (5 bases). The germline CDR1 and CDR2 sequences are SGHVS and FQNEAQ. V lost 2 bases and J lost 5, with 12 bases in between. This CDR3 region has 14 residues. The CDR3 region has the DNA TGTGCCAGCAGCTTATTGCAGGGCCAGACTGAAGCTTTCTTT. Protein product: CASSLLQGQTEAFF.

The chain joins TRBV27 to TRBJ1-1; D may be TRBD1 (5 bases). Germline loops: CDR1 MNHEY, CDR2 SMNVEV (reference sequence). The CDR3 consists of 14 residues. The V and J ends lost 7 bases and 1 base respectively, with 13 bases between them. CDR3 region: CASTSGDRNTEAFF. The CDR3 DNA is TGTGCCAGCACCTCTGGAGACAGGAACACTGAAGCTTTCTTT.

This clonotype was recorded a few times. V gene TRBV6-5 combines with J gene TRBJ2-3; 9 bases match TRBD2. Germline CDR1 MNHEY, CDR2 SVGAGI. This CDR3 region has 16 residues. V shed 5 bases, J shed 2 bases, and the junction held 8 bases outside the gene matches. CDR3 loop: CASSPGLARYTDTQYF. The DNA of the CDR3 is TGTGCCAGCAGTCCCGGACTAGCGAGATACACAGATACGCAGTATTTT.

This sequence joins TRBV7-2 and TRBJ1-2; D not certain. Trimming removed 1 base at V and 4 bases at J, with 7 bases between. Germline lookup yields CDR1 SGHTA and CDR2 FQGNSA. The CDR3 has 13 residues. Here the CDR3 DNA reads TGTGCCAGCAGCTTAGACAGCGCCTATGGCTACACCTTC. Amino acid sequence: CASSLDSAYGYTF.

This clonotype has more than one count but fewer than ten. The chain combines TRBV29-1 with TRBJ1-1; no reliable D call. The CDR3 is 13 amino acids. Germline V gives CDR1 SQVTM, CDR2 ANQGSEA. V gave up 7 bases and J gave up 0 bases, with 12 bases separating them. CDR3 in amino acids: CSAEDGMNTEAFF. In nucleotides, the CDR3 is TGCAGCGCCGAAGACGGAATGAACACTGAAGCTTTCTTT.

V usage is TRBV5-1 and J usage is TRBJ2-1; 8 positions agree with TRBD2. V lost 2 bases and J lost 7; bases outside the gene matches: 5. Germline V gives CDR1 SGHRS, CDR2 YFSETQ. The CDR3 has 14 residues. CDR3 bases: TGCGCCAGCAGCTTAGGCGGGAGGACGAATGAGCAGTTCTTC. Its protein product is CASSLGGRTNEQFF.

J is TRBJ1-6 and V is TRBV6-1; 9 bases agree with TRBD1. In germline, CDR1 is MNHNS, CDR2 SASEGT. CDR3 length: 21 amino acids. With V trimmed by 6 bases and J by 7 bases, 25 bases remained unmatched. For the CDR3, the DNA is TGTGCCAGCAGATTTTTCCGGGACAGGGTTTCAGCCAACCCTAAGAATTCACCCCTCCACTTT. This gives the protein CASRFFRDRVSANPKNSPLHF.

There are a few counts of this clonotype. The rearrangement links TRBV3-1 to TRBJ2-4; the D gene is possibly TRBD1 (6 bases). The CDR3 runs to 15 residues. The germline V gene has CDR1 LGHDT and CDR2 YNNKEL (reference sequence). Trimming shortened V by 2 bases and J by 2 bases, and 10 bases separated the two germline ends. CDR3 bases: TGTGCCAGCAGCCAAAGAGGGGACACCAAAAACATTCAGTACTTC. The encoded protein is CASSQRGDTKNIQYF.